The 24 T cell receptor beta chains below were found in one sample sequenced in a study of tumor-infiltrating lymphocytes in localized non-small cell lung cancer (dated by TCRdb to 2020 to 2023). The method behind the library was the immunoSEQ multiplex PCR assay. In TCRdb, the immuneACCESS table is reduced to in-frame sequences with V and J assigned. These tables do not hold every clone; where another copy was compared, an unresolved V gene accounts for under half, and the others remain unexplained. Present in this sample are approximately 8,000 clones, 77% of which were seen just once. Roughly 5% of the sample goes to the ten largest clones. Sequencing input: lung tumor tissue. The receptors shown here come from a human donor with non-small cell lung cancer.

CDR3 DNA: TGTGCCAGCAGCTTCAGACGGGAAGAGACCCAGTACTTC. Translating gives CASSFRREETQYF. The chain uses TRBV7-2 and TRBJ2-5; the D is unclear. The CDR3 totals 13 residues. V lost 3 bases and J lost 3, with 8 bases in between. CDR1 is SGHTA and CDR2 is FQGNSA in the germline V gene.

This chain links TRBV28 with TRBJ1-5; D might be TRBD1 (5 bases). V shed 3 bases and J shed 6 bases, with 9 bases lying between them. Per germline, CDR1 MDHEN and CDR2 SYDVKM. This CDR3 region has 13 residues. CDR3 loop: CASSFRGGQPQHF. The CDR3 DNA sequence: TGTGCCAGCAGTTTTAGGGGCGGTCAGCCCCAGCATTTT.

The V call is TRBV4-2, the J call TRBJ2-7, with 11 bases matching TRBD2. CDR1 and CDR2 from the germline V gene are LGHNA and YNFKEQ. Trimming took 1 base from V and 4 from J; bases not matched to a gene: 3. CDR3 length equals 15 residues. CDR3 sequence reads: CASSQGTSGQYEQYF. CDR3 bases: TGTGCCAGCAGCCAAGGGACTAGCGGGCAATACGAGCAGTACTTC.

The chain couples TRBV3-2 to TRBJ2-4. The end of the DNA aligns better with TRBJ2-5, so the J call may be wrong. TRBV3-2 is assigned pseudogene status. This CDR3 comprises 8 residues. The DNA of the CDR3 is TGTGCCAGCACGACCCAGTACTTC. Residues: CASTTQYF.

V gene TRBV19 combines with J gene TRBJ2-1; no definite D call. V lost 9 bases, J lost 0 bases, and 15 bases lay in between. The CDR3 loop spans 15 amino acids. From germline, CDR1 is LNHDA and CDR2 SQIVND (reference sequence). In DNA form, the CDR3 reads TGTGCCAGCAAGGACGACATTGGCTCCTACAATGAGCAGTTCTTC. Its protein product is CASKDDIGSYNEQFF.

The V call is TRBV5-1, the J call TRBJ2-7; the match to TRBD1 covers 11 bases. Germline values: CDR1 SGHRS, CDR2 YFSETQ. The CDR3 contains 14 residues. V lost 4 bases, J lost 3 bases, and 3 bases stayed unmatched. CDR3 bases: TGCGCCAGCAGCCGGGGGACAGGGGGCTACGAGCAGTACTTC. Translated: CASSRGTGGYEQYF.

The chain carries TRBV7-9 and TRBJ2-1; the D is unclear. From germline, CDR1 is SEHNR and CDR2 FQNEAQ (reference sequence). Trimming pared 2 bases from V and 9 bases from J, leaving 11 bases between. There are 13 residues in the CDR3. The DNA for the CDR3 is TGTGCCAGCAGCTTACCGGTCAGTTCTGAGCAGTTCTTC. Its translation: CASSLPVSSEQFF.

This sequence joins TRBV18 and TRBJ2-3; no definite D call. V was trimmed by 0 bases and J by 4 bases, leaving 8 bases between them. The CDR3 totals 14 residues. Germline CDR1 is KGHSH and CDR2 is LQKENI. The CDR3 nucleotides are TGTGCCAGCTCACCACCGTCCCCGGCAGATACGCAGTATTTT. Translation gives CASSPPSPADTQYF.

This chain links TRBV9 with TRBJ1-1, with TRBD1 as a possible D gene (5 bases). There are 14 residues in the CDR3. CDR1 is SGDLS and CDR2 is YYNGEE in the germline V gene. V was clipped by 4 bases and J by 4 bases, with 14 bases between them. The chain's CDR3 is CASSPPGSFTEAFF. The CDR3 DNA follows: TGTGCCAGCAGCCCCCCAGGGAGTTTCACTGAAGCTTTCTTT.

The chain couples TRBV4-3 to TRBJ1-5; no reliable D call. V gave up 4 bases and J gave up 7 bases, with 11 bases separating them. The CDR3 length is 13 residues. CDR1 is LGHNA and CDR2 is YSLEER in the germline V gene. The CDR3 here is CASSLQVQQPQHF. DNA for the CDR3: TGCGCCAGCAGCCTGCAGGTCCAACAGCCCCAGCATTTT.

The chain uses TRBV12-5 and TRBJ2-5, with TRBD2 as a possible D gene (6 bases). This CDR3 spans 14 amino acids. Trimming removed 7 bases at V and 0 bases at J, with 12 bases between. From germline, CDR1 is LGHNT and CDR2 FRNRAP. For the CDR3, the DNA is TGTGCTAGTGCTCCGGGAGCGTACCAAGAGACCCAGTACTTC. This translates into CASAPGAYQETQYF. Combining the CDR3 with reference TRBV12-5 and TRBJ2-5 gives the whole variable domain DARVTQTPRHKVTEMGQEVTMRCQPILGHNTVFWYRQTMMQGLELLAYFRNRAPLDDSGMPKDRFSAEMPDATLATLKIQPSEPRDSAVYFCASAPGAYQETQYFGPGTRLLVL.

V gene TRBV18 combines with J gene TRBJ2-7, with 10 bases aligning to TRBD1. V was clipped by 5 bases and J by 5 bases; unmatched bases: 3. Germline loops: CDR1 KGHSH, CDR2 LQKENI. The CDR3 runs 13 residues. The CDR3 DNA reads TGTGCCAGCTCAGCCGGGACAGGGGACGAGCAGTACTTC. Translation gives CASSAGTGDEQYF.

The chain combines TRBV7-2 with TRBJ1-2; 7 bases map to TRBD1. The CDR3 runs 13 residues. Unmatched junction bases numbered 6, after V lost 9 bases and J lost 2 bases. In germline, CDR1 is SGHTA, CDR2 FQGNSA. CDR3 bases: TGTGCCAGTACTAAGACAGGGAACTATGGCTACACCTTC. Translation: CASTKTGNYGYTF.

V and J are TRBV14 and TRBJ2-1, with TRBD1 identical over 7 bases. The CDR3 is 15 residues long. Per germline, CDR1 SGHDN and CDR2 FVKESK. The trim removed 3 bases at V and 2 bases at J, leaving 4 bases unmatched. CDR3 residues: CASSHTDRAYNEQFF. Here the CDR3 DNA reads TGTGCCAGCAGCCACACTGACAGGGCCTACAATGAGCAGTTCTTC.

The chain is built from TRBV19 and TRBJ1-5; D call uncertain. The CDR3 length is 13 residues. Germline V CDR1 and CDR2: LNHDA, SQIVND (reference sequence). V was pared by 5 bases and J by 3 bases, with 8 bases between. CDR3: CASSWQYNQPQHF. The CDR3 nucleotides are TGTGCCAGTAGTTGGCAGTACAATCAGCCCCAGCATTTT.

The sample holds one count of this clone. The chain employs TRBV4-2 and TRBJ2-5; D not certain. Per the germline V gene, CDR1 is LGHNA and CDR2 is YNFKEQ. This CDR3 spans 14 amino acids. V was shortened by 4 bases and J by 2 bases, with 11 bases between the two germline ends. CDR3 region: CASSLGLGQETQYF. CDR3 sequence (DNA): TGTGCCAGCAGCCTTGGGCTGGGGCAAGAGACCCAGTACTTC.

J is TRBJ2-3 and V is TRBV7-9, with D unclear. Trimming shortened V by 1 base and J by 3 bases, and 14 bases separated the two germline ends. The CDR3 consists of 16 residues. CDR1 SEHNR and CDR2 FQNEAQ come from the germline V gene (reference sequence). The CDR3 nucleotides read TGTGCCAGCAGCTTAGATATTCCTAGAAGAACAGATACGCAGTATTTT. This gives the protein CASSLDIPRRTDTQYF. Full variable domain (rest looked up from reference TRBV7-9 and TRBJ2-3): DTGVSQNPRHKITKRGQNVTFRCDPISEHNRLYWYRQTLGQGPEFLTYFQNEAQLEKSRLLSDRFSAERPKGSFSTLEIQRTEQGDSAMYLCASSLDIPRRTDTQYFGPGTRLTVL.

The CDR3 nucleotides are TGTGCCAGCAGTGCTATTAACTACGACGAGTTCTTC. It is translated as CASSAINYDEFF. The genes are TRBV2 and TRBJ2-1; no reliable D call. Trimming took 4 bases from V and 14 from J, leaving 15 bases between them. The germline gives CDR1 SNHLY, CDR2 FYNNEI. CDR3 length: 12 amino acids.

This chain links TRBV4-3 with TRBJ2-7; 7 bases match TRBD2. J lost 2 bases, V lost 0 bases, and 10 bases had no gene match. This CDR3 has 17 residues. CDR1 LGHNA and CDR2 YSLEER come from the germline V gene. CDR3 nucleotides: TGCGCCAGCAGCCAAGAATATACGGGAGCGGGAACCTACGAGCAGTACTTC. This encodes CASSQEYTGAGTYEQYF.

This sequence joins TRBV5-6 and TRBJ2-2; 10 bases are shared with TRBD1. From germline, CDR1 is SGHDT and CDR2 YYEEEE. V trimming: 5 bases; J trimming: 2 bases; junction bases outside the gene matches: 9. The CDR3 runs to 17 residues. CDR3 sequence (DNA): TGTGCCAGCAGGCCTACCTCGACAGGGGGCAACACCGGGGAGCTGTTTTTT. This sequence encodes CASRPTSTGGNTGELFF.

This clone was picked up a small number of times. This chain links TRBV7-9 with TRBJ1-1; D not certain. The CDR3 consists of 18 residues. The V and J ends lost 1 base and 1 base respectively, with 19 bases between them. CDR1 and CDR2 (germline): SEHNR, FQNEAQ (reference sequence). CDR3 region: CASSLVYLGFHGNTEAFF. The CDR3 DNA follows: TGTGCCAGCAGCTTAGTGTATTTGGGGTTTCACGGGAACACTGAAGCTTTCTTT.

This clone appeared once. J is TRBJ2-5 and V is TRBV2, with D perhaps assigned TRBD1 or TRBD2 (5 bases each). Germline assignment: CDR1 SNHLY and CDR2 FYNNEI. The CDR3 contains 13 residues. The germline V and J ends were trimmed by 6 bases and 4 bases, with 12 bases remaining between them. CDR3 sequence reads: CASRGVGGETQYF. The CDR3 DNA sequence: TGTGCCAGCAGGGGGGTAGGTGGAGAGACCCAGTACTTC.

The chain links TRBV27 to TRBJ2-1; D unresolved. The CDR3 extends over 16 amino acids. The germline V gene encodes CDR1 MNHEY and CDR2 SMNVEV (reference sequence). Trimming removed 8 bases at V and 5 bases at J, with 22 bases between. The CDR3 nucleotides read TGTGCCAGCTCCTTTACGGGTTCCAGATTACACAATGAGCAGTTCTTC. Translating gives CASSFTGSRLHNEQFF.

This clone turned up a few times. The chain links TRBV5-1 to TRBJ1-3; 8 positions agree with TRBD1. V was clipped by 4 bases and J by 8 bases; unmatched bases: 11. This CDR3 region has 15 residues. Germline-derived CDR1 and CDR2 are SGHRS and YFSETQ. The CDR3 is CASSPTGGLGDTIYF. For the CDR3, the DNA is TGCGCCAGCAGCCCCACAGGGGGTTTGGGGGACACCATATATTTT.